The 30 T cell receptor beta chains below all came from one sample that was sequenced in a study of PD-L1 blockade in urothelial cancer. Documented time point: pretreatment peripheral blood. Measured with immunoSEQ multiplex PCR; TCRdb has only the in-frame clones, and not every one. The table records roughly 90,000 clones, around 89% of them present only once. Sequencing used PBMCs, obtained around atezolizumab (anti-PD-L1) treatment. The receptors stem from an elderly woman with urothelial cancer.

The CDR3 region is CASSGRTGADTEAFF. The CDR3 DNA follows: TGTGCCAGCAGTGGGAGGACAGGCGCCGACACTGAAGCTTTCTTT. The chain links TRBV6-1 to TRBJ1-1; 7 positions match TRBD1. The length of the CDR3 is 15 residues. Germline V CDR1 and CDR2: MNHNS, SASEGT. Trimming at V came to 4 bases and at J to 3 bases, leaving 8 bases not matched to a gene.

The genes are TRBV2 and TRBJ2-7; the match to TRBD2 covers 7 bases. With V trimmed by 2 bases and J by 3 bases, 10 bases remained unmatched. There are 16 residues in the CDR3. The germline gives CDR1 SNHLY, CDR2 FYNNEI. CDR3: CASSESHSGEGYEQYF. CDR3 nucleotide sequence: TGTGCCAGCAGTGAAAGCCACTCGGGGGAGGGCTACGAGCAGTACTTC.

The table lists this clone with a count of one. This chain joins TRBV9 and TRBJ1-2; TRBD1 aligns across 9 bases. Germline CDR1 SGDLS, CDR2 YYNGEE. The trim removed 3 bases at V and 8 bases at J, leaving 5 bases unmatched. This CDR3 region has 13 residues. CDR3: CASSGWTGEGYTF. The CDR3 nucleotides are TGTGCCAGCAGCGGGTGGACAGGGGAAGGCTACACCTTC.

The chain uses TRBV9 and TRBJ1-1; 9 positions agree with TRBD1. The CDR3 length is 13 residues. V gave up 5 bases and J gave up 3 bases; unmatched junction bases: 2. Germline V lookup: CDR1 SGDLS, CDR2 YYNGEE. The CDR3 DNA follows: TGTGCCAGCAGTAGGACAGGGGACACTGAAGCTTTCTTT. The encoded protein is CASSRTGDTEAFF.

The rearrangement links TRBV6-1 to TRBJ1-4; D is uncertain. Germline V gene lookup returns CDR1 MNHNS and CDR2 SASEGT. CDR3 length equals 15 residues. V was clipped by 3 bases and J by 8 bases, with 16 bases between them. The CDR3 DNA follows: TGTGCCAGCAGTGACCCCGGTGGAGCGGCCGAAAAACTGTTTTTT. Translating gives CASSDPGGAAEKLFF.

The chain employs TRBV27 and TRBJ2-6; D is unclear. There are 18 residues in the CDR3. V was cut by 3 bases and J by 0 bases, with 15 bases left in between. Germline CDR1 reads MNHEY; CDR2 reads SMNVEV (reference sequence). The CDR3 DNA reads TGTGCCAGCAGTTTGACTCCCGACCTACGCTCTGGGGCCAACGTCCTGACTTTC. Its translation: CASSLTPDLRSGANVLTF.

The rearrangement joins TRBV27 to TRBJ2-5, with 7 bases aligning to TRBD2. This CDR3 has 14 residues. V shed 6 bases, J shed 5 bases, and the junction held 9 bases outside the gene matches. CDR1 is MNHEY and CDR2 is SMNVEV in the germline V gene (reference sequence). The DNA for the CDR3 is TGTGCCAGCAGCCACCGGGGTAGCGGGGAGACCCAGTACTTC. The encoded protein is CASSHRGSGETQYF.

The J gene is TRBJ1-2, the V gene TRBV7-2; TRBD1 agrees at 7 bases. V shed 5 bases, J shed 4 bases, and the junction held 13 bases outside the gene matches. Germline lookup yields CDR1 SGHTA and CDR2 FQGNSA. The CDR3 runs to 16 residues. This chain's CDR3 is CASSMSRRGKVYGYTF. The CDR3 DNA sequence: TGTGCCAGCAGCATGAGCCGCAGGGGGAAAGTCTATGGCTACACCTTC.

This clone was counted once. The chain employs TRBV4-1 and TRBJ1-2; 10 bases are a match to TRBD1. The germline V gene encodes CDR1 MGHRA and CDR2 YSYEKL. The J segment lost 3 bases and the V segment lost 3 bases, leaving 10 bases of the junction unmatched. This CDR3 has 17 amino acids. The chain's CDR3 is CASSQLSGTGVYYGYTF. CDR3 coding DNA: TGCGCCAGCAGCCAGCTTTCCGGGACAGGGGTTTACTATGGCTACACCTTC.

The chain uses TRBV30 and TRBJ1-5, with D maybe TRBD1 (6 bases). Germline-derived CDR1 and CDR2 are GTSNPN and SVGIG (reference sequence). This CDR3 comprises 13 residues. V was clipped by 3 bases and J by 6 bases, with 12 bases between them. CDR3 region: CAWSLRGSQPQHF. As DNA, the CDR3 is TGTGCCTGGAGCCTCAGGGGTAGTCAGCCCCAGCATTTT. The entire variable domain, with the rest obtained from reference TRBV30 and TRBJ1-5, is as follows: SQTIHQWPATLVQPVGSPLSLECTVEGTSNPNLYWYRQAAGRGLQLLFYSVGIGQISSEVPQNLSASRPQDRQFILSSKKLLLSDSGFYLCAWSLRGSQPQHFGDGTRLSIL.

The chain has TRBV9 and TRBJ2-2; D is undetermined. The V and J ends lost 0 bases and 6 bases respectively, with 12 bases between them. There are 15 residues in the CDR3. CDR1 is SGDLS, CDR2 YYNGEE, per germline. The CDR3 sequence: CASSVEARLAGELFF. CDR3 sequence (DNA): TGTGCCAGCAGCGTAGAAGCCCGATTGGCCGGGGAGCTGTTTTTT.

In nucleotides, the CDR3 is TGTGCCATCAGCCGACAGGGGAGATCTGGAAACACCATATATTTT. Protein product: CAISRQGRSGNTIYF. This chain connects TRBV10-3 to TRBJ1-3; 8 positions match TRBD1. The V and J ends lost 6 bases and 1 base, in that order; junction bases with no gene match: 5. CDR3 length: 15 residues. Germline V CDR1 and CDR2: ENHRY, SYGVKD.

This chain links TRBV11-2 with TRBJ1-2; the match to TRBD1 covers 9 bases. Germline CDR1 and CDR2: SGHAT and FQNNGV. Trimming cost V 1 base and J 8 bases; bases outside gene matches: 8. This CDR3 is built from 15 residues. The CDR3 sequence is CASSLGTGAAGGYTF. CDR3 in DNA: TGTGCCAGCAGCTTAGGGACAGGGGCGGCAGGGGGCTACACCTTC.

The chain employs TRBV6-6 and TRBJ2-1; 8 positions match TRBD1. V lost 5 bases to trimming and J lost 4 bases; unmatched junction nucleotides: 7. The CDR3 loop spans 15 amino acids. The V gene's germline CDR1 is MNHNY and CDR2 SVGAGI (reference sequence). The CDR3 reads CASSGQGRRYNEQFF. In DNA form, the CDR3 reads TGTGCCAGCAGTGGACAGGGTCGGAGATACAATGAGCAGTTCTTC.

The rearrangement uses TRBV10-3 and TRBJ2-7; TRBD1 agrees at 9 bases. With 5 bases clipped from V and 5 bases from J, the junction kept 7 bases outside the gene matches. The germline V gene encodes CDR1 ENHRY and CDR2 SYGVKD. The CDR3 runs 14 residues. CDR3 loop: CAISPGQGLNEQYF. The CDR3 coding sequence is TGTGCCATCAGTCCGGGACAGGGCCTCAACGAGCAGTACTTC.

This clone was seen once. This rearrangement joins TRBV4-2 to TRBJ1-5; D gene unclear. Germline V gene lookup returns CDR1 LGHNA and CDR2 YNFKEQ. The CDR3 is 15 amino acids. Deletions cut 0 bases from V and 0 bases from J, with 6 bases between. CDR3 sequence reads: CASSQEEGSNQPQHF. The CDR3 region has the DNA TGTGCCAGCAGCCAAGAAGAGGGTAGCAATCAGCCCCAGCATTTT.

This chain connects TRBV13 to TRBJ1-2, with 7 bases that match TRBD1. Germline lookup yields CDR1 PRHDT and CDR2 FYEKMQ (reference sequence). The CDR3 length is 16 residues. With 5 bases clipped from V and 6 bases from J, the junction kept 15 bases outside the gene matches. In nucleotides, the CDR3 is TGTGCCAGCAGCCCTGGACAGGTTTTTAAGCTCGATGGCTACACCTTC. Its translation is CASSPGQVFKLDGYTF.

This rearrangement joins TRBV19 to TRBJ1-1, with D tentatively TRBD1 (5 bases). Deletions cut 4 bases from V and 12 bases from J, with 15 bases between. CDR1 and CDR2 (germline): LNHDA, SQIVND (reference sequence). This CDR3 has 12 residues. The CDR3 reads CASSNIGTRSFF. The CDR3 DNA follows: TGTGCCAGTAGTAATATCGGGACTCGGTCTTTCTTT.

In its sample, this clone was seen once. V usage is TRBV9 and J usage is TRBJ1-1, with D possibly TRBD1 on 6 matching bases. Between the trimmed V and J ends, which lost 0 bases and 3 bases, there was a span of 12 bases. The CDR3 is made up of 15 amino acids. Germline CDR1 is SGDLS and CDR2 is YYNGEE. The CDR3 bases are TGTGCCAGCAGCGTAGCCGGGACACTTGACACTGAAGCTTTCTTT. Translation gives CASSVAGTLDTEAFF.

CDR3 loop: CASSDKGAPNTEAFF. The CDR3 DNA reads TGTGCCAGCAGTGATAAGGGAGCCCCGAACACTGAAGCTTTCTTT. This chain uses TRBV2 with TRBJ1-1; D is undetermined. The CDR3 is made up of 15 amino acids. The V and J ends lost 3 bases and 1 base respectively, with 12 bases between them. Germline V gives CDR1 SNHLY, CDR2 FYNNEI.

V usage is TRBV11-3 and J usage is TRBJ2-7; 11 bases line up with TRBD1. Trimming removed 1 base from V and 6 bases from J; junction bases left unmatched: 2. The CDR3 consists of 14 residues. The germline gives CDR1 SGHNT, CDR2 YENEEA. The CDR3 sequence: CASSLGGTGGEQYF. The CDR3 bases are TGTGCCAGCAGCTTAGGTGGGACAGGGGGCGAGCAGTACTTC.

The chain carries TRBV5-4 and TRBJ1-5; D is perhaps TRBD1 (6 bases). The germline V gene encodes CDR1 SGHNT and CDR2 YYREEE (reference sequence). Trimming took off 6 bases at V and 3 bases at J, with 16 bases between the two ends. This CDR3 comprises 15 residues. The CDR3 protein is CASKQGPNHNQPQHF. CDR3 nucleotides: TGTGCCAGCAAACAGGGTCCAAATCACAATCAGCCCCAGCATTTT.

The genes are TRBV18 and TRBJ2-7; the D gene is possibly TRBD1 (5 bases). The V end lost 1 base, the J end lost 3 bases, and 7 bases lay between the germline ends. CDR3 length: 13 residues. Per germline, CDR1 KGHSH and CDR2 LQKENI. CDR3 residues: CASSPRQIYEQYF. CDR3 DNA: TGTGCCAGCTCACCACGACAGATCTACGAGCAGTACTTC. Using reference TRBV18 and TRBJ2-7 for the parts outside the CDR3, the full variable domain is NAGVMQNPRHLVRRRGQEARLRCSPMKGHSHVYWYRQLPEEGLKFMVYLQKENIIDESGMPKERFSAEFPKEGPSILRIQQVVRGDSAAYFCASSPRQIYEQYFGPGTRLTVT.

V is TRBV28 and J is TRBJ2-1; tentatively, D is TRBD1 (6 bases). The CDR3 contains 14 residues. Germline loops: CDR1 MDHEN, CDR2 SYDVKM. V was clipped by 4 bases and J by 2 bases, with 9 bases between them. DNA of the CDR3: TGTGCCAGCAGTTCTAGGACAGCCTACAATGAGCAGTTCTTC. Translating gives CASSSRTAYNEQFF.

V is TRBV11-2 and J is TRBJ2-2, with D possibly TRBD1 on 5 matching bases. Germline V gene sequence: CDR1 SGHAT, CDR2 FQNNGV. The CDR3 has 16 residues. The ends were cut back, 0 bases at V and 4 bases at J, with 12 bases in the middle. The CDR3 loop is CASSLDQGTITGELFF. For the CDR3, the DNA is TGTGCCAGCAGCTTAGATCAGGGCACAATCACCGGGGAGCTGTTTTTT.

The V call is TRBV14, the J call TRBJ1-2; 10 bases map to TRBD1. Trimming at V came to 1 base and at J to 7 bases, leaving 6 bases not matched to a gene. CDR3 size: 15 residues. Germline V gene data show CDR1 as SGHDN and CDR2 as FVKESK. In DNA, the CDR3 is TGTGCCAGCAGCCAAGGGTATGGGACAGGGGCTGGCTACACCTTC. As protein: CASSQGYGTGAGYTF. Full variable domain (rest looked up from reference TRBV14 and TRBJ1-2): EAGVTQFPSHSVIEKGQTVTLRCDPISGHDNLYWYRRVMGKEIKFLLHFVKESKQDESGMPNNRFLAERTGGTYSTLKVQPAELEDSGVYFCASSQGYGTGAGYTFGSGTRLTVV.

The V gene is TRBV5-6, the J gene TRBJ2-1, with 13 bases lining up with TRBD2. V dropped 0 bases and J dropped 0; count of bases not matched to a gene: 3. The CDR3 has 18 residues. The V gene's germline CDR1 is SGHDT and CDR2 YYEEEE. The DNA of the CDR3 is TGTGCCAGCAGCTTGGCGCGGACTAGCGGGAGCTCCTACAATGAGCAGTTCTTC. Its protein is CASSLARTSGSSYNEQFF.

The chain recombines TRBV19 with TRBJ2-2, with D tentatively TRBD1 (6 bases). The germline gives CDR1 LNHDA, CDR2 SQIVND (reference sequence). The V gene lost 8 bases and the J gene lost 4 bases, with 11 bases spanning the gap. There are 13 residues in the CDR3. DNA for the CDR3: TGTGCCAGTCGAGGACAGAGCACCGGGGAGCTGTTTTTT. It yields the protein CASRGQSTGELFF. Filled out from reference TRBV19 and TRBJ2-2, the complete variable domain reads DGGITQSPKYLFRKEGQNVTLSCEQNLNHDAMYWYRQDPGQGLRLIYYSQIVNDFQKGDIAEGYSVSREKKESFPLTVTSAQKNPTAFYLCASRGQSTGELFFGEGSRLTVL.

The chain couples TRBV14 to TRBJ2-7; D is unclear. The CDR3 runs 15 residues. The V gene lost 0 bases and the J gene lost 2 bases, with 11 bases spanning the gap. Germline values: CDR1 SGHDN, CDR2 FVKESK. The CDR3 is CASSQDVALTYEQYF. The CDR3 DNA reads TGTGCCAGCAGCCAAGACGTTGCGCTTACCTACGAGCAGTACTTC. The variable domain in full, completed from reference TRBV14 and TRBJ2-7, reads EAGVTQFPSHSVIEKGQTVTLRCDPISGHDNLYWYRRVMGKEIKFLLHFVKESKQDESGMPNNRFLAERTGGTYSTLKVQPAELEDSGVYFCASSQDVALTYEQYFGPGTRLTVT.

The CDR3 region is CASSLGGTSTDTQYF. The CDR3 DNA reads as TGTGCCAGCAGCTTAGGCGGGACTAGCACAGATACGCAGTATTTT. The rearrangement links TRBV7-3 to TRBJ2-3, with a tentative D call TRBD2 (6 bases). This CDR3 comprises 15 residues. The V gene lost 2 bases and the J gene lost 0 bases, with 9 bases spanning the gap. The germline CDR1 and CDR2 sequences are SGHTA and FQGTGA.